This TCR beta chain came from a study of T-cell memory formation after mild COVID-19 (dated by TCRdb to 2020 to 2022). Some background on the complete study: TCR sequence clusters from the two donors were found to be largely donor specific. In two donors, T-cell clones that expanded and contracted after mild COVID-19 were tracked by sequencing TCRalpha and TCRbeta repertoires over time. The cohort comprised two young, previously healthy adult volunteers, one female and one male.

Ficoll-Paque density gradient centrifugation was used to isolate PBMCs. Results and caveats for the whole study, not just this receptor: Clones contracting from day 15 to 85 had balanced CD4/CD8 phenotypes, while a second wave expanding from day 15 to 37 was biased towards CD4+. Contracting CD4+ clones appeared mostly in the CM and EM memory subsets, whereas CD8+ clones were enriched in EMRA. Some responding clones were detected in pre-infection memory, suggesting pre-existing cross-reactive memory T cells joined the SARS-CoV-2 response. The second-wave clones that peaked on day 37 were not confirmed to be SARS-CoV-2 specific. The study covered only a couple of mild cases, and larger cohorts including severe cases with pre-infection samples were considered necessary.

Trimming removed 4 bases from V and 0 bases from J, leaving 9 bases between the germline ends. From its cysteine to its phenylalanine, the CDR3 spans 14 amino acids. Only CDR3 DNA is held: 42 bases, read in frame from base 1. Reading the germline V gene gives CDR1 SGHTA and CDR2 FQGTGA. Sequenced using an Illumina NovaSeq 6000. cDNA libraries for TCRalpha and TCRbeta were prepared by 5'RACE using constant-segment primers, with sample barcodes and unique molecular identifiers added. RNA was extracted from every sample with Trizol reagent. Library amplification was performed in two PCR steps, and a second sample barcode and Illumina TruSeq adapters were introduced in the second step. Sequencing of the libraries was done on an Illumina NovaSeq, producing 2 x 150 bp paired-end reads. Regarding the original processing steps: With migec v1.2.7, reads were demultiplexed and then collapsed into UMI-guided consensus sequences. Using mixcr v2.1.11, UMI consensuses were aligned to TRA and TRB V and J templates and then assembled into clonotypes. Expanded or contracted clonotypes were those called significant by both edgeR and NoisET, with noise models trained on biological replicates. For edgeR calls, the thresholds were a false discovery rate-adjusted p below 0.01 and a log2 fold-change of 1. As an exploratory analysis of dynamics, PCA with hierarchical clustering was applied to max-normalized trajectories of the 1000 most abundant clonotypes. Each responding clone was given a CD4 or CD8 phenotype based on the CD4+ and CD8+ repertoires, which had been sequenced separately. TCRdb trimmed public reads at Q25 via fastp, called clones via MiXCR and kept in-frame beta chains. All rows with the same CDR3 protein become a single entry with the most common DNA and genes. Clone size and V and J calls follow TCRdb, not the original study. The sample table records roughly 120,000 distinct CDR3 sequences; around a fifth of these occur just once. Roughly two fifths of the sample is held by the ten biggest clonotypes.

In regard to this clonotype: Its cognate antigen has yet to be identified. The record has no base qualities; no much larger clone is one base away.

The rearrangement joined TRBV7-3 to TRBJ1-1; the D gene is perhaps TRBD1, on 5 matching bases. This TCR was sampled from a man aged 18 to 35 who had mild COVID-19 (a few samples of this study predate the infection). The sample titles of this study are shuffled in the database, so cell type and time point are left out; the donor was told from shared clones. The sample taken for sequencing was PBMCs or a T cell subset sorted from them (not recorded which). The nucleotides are TGTGCCAGCAGCTCGGGACCTCTGAACACTGAAGCTTTCTTT. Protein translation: CASSSGPLNTEAFF.